This passage covers 13 T cell receptor beta chains from one sample sequenced in a study of cytomegalovirus exposure and HLA in healthy donors. The PCR was carried out with 60 Vbeta primers and 13 Jbeta primers. Profiled with immunoSEQ multiplex PCR; TCRdb holds only in-frame clones, not every one. The data hold about 99,000 clones, with more than 75% observed a single time. Sequencing input: PBMCs. These receptors all stem from a woman aged 40-49 years in good health and CMV-seronegative.

This chain links TRBV7-2 with TRBJ2-1, with unresolved D. CDR1 and CDR2 (germline): SGHTA, FQGNSA. The CDR3 runs 13 residues. The germline V and J ends were trimmed by 1 base and 10 bases, with 11 bases remaining between them. As DNA, the CDR3 is TGTGCCAGCAGCTTAGAGGTGGCGCGGGAGCAGTTCTTC. Amino acids: CASSLEVAREQFF.

DNA for the CDR3: TGTGCCAGCAGCTTCGGCGGCGGGCAAAACTCCTACAATGAGCAGTTCTTC. Its protein is CASSFGGGQNSYNEQFF. The chain uses TRBV7-2 and TRBJ2-1, with TRBD2 as a possible D gene (5 bases). Trimming cost V 3 bases and J 0 bases, with 15 bases left between them. The germline V gene has CDR1 SGHTA and CDR2 FQGNSA. This CDR3 is 17 amino acids long.

This rearrangement joins TRBV14 to TRBJ1-1, with D maybe TRBD1 (5 bases). The CDR3 extends over 16 amino acids. Germline V lookup: CDR1 SGHDN, CDR2 FVKESK. Trimming shortened V by 0 bases and J by 1 base, and 12 bases separated the two germline ends. The CDR3 DNA reads TGTGCCAGCAGCCAAGATTTAGGGGTCGGGAACACTGAAGCTTTCTTT. Amino acids: CASSQDLGVGNTEAFF.

This clone was recorded only once. The chain employs TRBV27 and TRBJ2-7, with 7 bases identical to TRBD1. V shed 5 bases, J shed 0 bases, and the junction held 10 bases outside the gene matches. The CDR3 contains 16 residues. Germline CDR1 and CDR2: MNHEY and SMNVEV (reference sequence). Here the CDR3 DNA reads TGTGCCAGCAGTATGACGGCGACAGGGAGCTCCTACGAGCAGTACTTC. Residues: CASSMTATGSSYEQYF.

Turning to this clone: This specimen includes other DNA sequences encoding the same CDR3. The V call is TRBV9, the J call TRBJ1-2, with 8 bases matching TRBD1. CDR1 is SGDLS, CDR2 YYNGEE, per germline. CDR3 length: 12 amino acids. The V gene end was trimmed by 3 bases and the J gene end by 8 bases; junction bases not matched to a gene: 3. The CDR3 region is CASSGTGPGYTF. The CDR3 bases are TGTGCCAGCAGCGGGACAGGGCCAGGCTACACCTTC.

This chain connects TRBV28 to TRBJ2-2; 11 positions agree with TRBD2. J gave up 2 bases and V 6 bases, and 11 bases lay outside the gene matches. Germline V CDR1 and CDR2: MDHEN, SYDVKM. The length of the CDR3 is 18 residues. The CDR3 protein is CASRIPTSGRANTGELFF. CDR3 DNA sequence: TGTGCCAGCAGGATCCCCACTAGCGGGAGAGCAAACACCGGGGAGCTGTTTTTT.

The genes are TRBV28 and TRBJ2-1, with D possibly TRBD2 on 5 matching bases. The CDR3 spans 12 residues. The V gene lost 0 bases and the J gene lost 9 bases, with 6 bases spanning the gap. Germline V lookup: CDR1 MDHEN, CDR2 SYDVKM. DNA for the CDR3: TGTGCCAGCAGTTTATGGAGGGTTGAGCAGTTCTTC. This translates into CASSLWRVEQFF.

This chain connects TRBV30 to TRBJ2-6; D is perhaps TRBD1 (5 bases). CDR1 and CDR2 (germline): GTSNPN, SVGIG (reference sequence). This CDR3 has 15 amino acids. Trimming removed 0 bases at V and 0 bases at J, with 6 bases between. This chain's CDR3 is CAWSVQGSGANVLTF. CDR3 nucleotide sequence: TGTGCCTGGAGTGTCCAGGGCTCTGGGGCCAACGTCCTGACTTTC.

The rearrangement uses TRBV5-1 and TRBJ2-1, with D tentatively TRBD2 (6 bases). This CDR3 is built from 11 residues. Germline V gene data show CDR1 as SGHRS and CDR2 as YFSETQ. V lost 8 bases and J lost 9, with 12 bases in between. The chain's CDR3 is CASTRGGEQFF. The CDR3 DNA reads TGCGCCAGTACAAGGGGAGGTGAGCAGTTCTTC. Together with reference TRBV5-1 and TRBJ2-1, the CDR3 gives the full variable domain: KAGVTQTPRYLIKTRGQQVTLSCSPISGHRSVSWYQQTPGQGLQFLFEYFSETQRNKGNFPGRFSGRQFSNSRSEMNVSTLELGDSALYLCASTRGGEQFFGPGTRLTVL.

This chain uses TRBV18 with TRBJ1-1; no clear D gene. Germline V CDR1 and CDR2: KGHSH, LQKENI. V was shortened by 4 bases and J by 2 bases, with 5 bases between the two germline ends. The CDR3 sequence is 12 residues long. CDR3 sequence reads: CASSQRNTEAFF. The CDR3 bases are TGTGCCAGCTCACAGAGAAACACTGAAGCTTTCTTT. The whole variable domain, remainder taken from reference TRBV18 and TRBJ1-1, is NAGVMQNPRHLVRRRGQEARLRCSPMKGHSHVYWYRQLPEEGLKFMVYLQKENIIDESGMPKERFSAEFPKEGPSILRIQQVVRGDSAAYFCASSQRNTEAFFGQGTRLTVV.

J is TRBJ1-1 and V is TRBV4-1, with 11 nucleotides matching TRBD1. Trimming at V came to 2 bases and at J to 0 bases, leaving 11 bases not matched to a gene. CDR3 length: 19 residues. Looked up from germline, CDR1 is MGHRA and CDR2 is YSYEKL. The CDR3 coding sequence is TGCGCCAGCAGCCAATGGGTTCGGACAGGGGGCCCCATGAACACTGAAGCTTTCTTT. Protein sequence: CASSQWVRTGGPMNTEAFF.

V usage is TRBV7-8 and J usage is TRBJ1-2, with a tentative D call TRBD1 (6 bases). V was pared by 8 bases and J by 4 bases, with 17 bases between. This CDR3 comprises 14 residues. Germline V lookup: CDR1 SGHVS, CDR2 FQNEAQ. The CDR3 spells CASRPPQGLYGYTF. In DNA, the CDR3 is TGTGCCAGCCGTCCCCCACAGGGTCTCTATGGCTACACCTTC.

The chain combines TRBV7-8 with TRBJ1-2, with TRBD1 identical over 8 bases. V was pared by 5 bases and J by 3 bases, with 5 bases of the junction left unmatched. The germline CDR1 and CDR2 sequences are SGHVS and FQNEAQ. The CDR3 is 14 amino acids. CDR3 residues: CASSPTTGDYGYTF. The CDR3 region has the DNA TGTGCCAGCAGCCCGACGACAGGGGACTATGGCTACACCTTC.